These 24 T cell receptor beta chains share one sample of origin, sequenced in a study of CD8+ T cells in alopecia areata. RNA extraction and reverse transcription yielded cDNA as sequencing template. Sequenced by immunoSEQ multiplex PCR; TCRdb stores in-frame clones only, minus some. In the table there are 150,000 to 200,000 clones, approximately 61% of which are singletons. Treatment specified: oral pan-JAK inhibitor, 5-10 mg twice daily. Source: CD4+ T cells sorted from blood, taken at week 24, from a patient treated with tofacitinib. These receptors all stem from a human donor with alopecia areata.

The chain recombines TRBV6-6 with TRBJ1-2; tentative D call: TRBD1 (5 bases). Germline loops: CDR1 MNHNY, CDR2 SVGAGI (reference sequence). V lost 7 bases to trimming and J lost 6 bases, with 18 bases between them. The CDR3 spans 14 residues. CDR3 sequence (DNA): TGTGCCAGCACCCGACCGACAGAACGGGATGGCTACACCTTC. This sequence encodes CASTRPTERDGYTF.

This clone was counted only a few times. This chain uses TRBV7-9 with TRBJ1-4; weak D call: TRBD1 (6 bases). V shed 5 bases and J shed 7 bases, with 14 bases lying between them. Germline V lookup: CDR1 SEHNR, CDR2 FQNEAQ (reference sequence). This CDR3 has 14 residues. CDR3 DNA: TGTGCCAGCAGCCTACAGGGCTCATTTGAAAAACTGTTTTTT. Residues: CASSLQGSFEKLFF.

The genes are TRBV2 and TRBJ1-5; TRBD1 matches 8 bases. The CDR3 runs 13 residues. Germline assignment: CDR1 SNHLY and CDR2 FYNNEI. V was clipped by 8 bases and J by 1 base; unmatched bases: 1. CDR3 DNA sequence: TGTGCCAGCGGACAGGGCAGCAATCAGCCCCAGCATTTT. It translates to CASGQGSNQPQHF. Supplemented by reference TRBV2 and TRBJ1-5, the full variable domain reads EPEVTQTPSHQVTQMGQEVILRCVPISNHLYFYWYRQILGQKVEFLVSFYNNEISEKSEIFDDQFSVERPDGSNFTLKIRSTKLEDSAMYFCASGQGSNQPQHFGDGTRLSIL.

The CDR3 loop reads CSVDAAGADTQYF. In DNA, the CDR3 is TGCAGCGTTGATGCGGCAGGGGCAGATACGCAGTATTTT. The V and J genes are TRBV29-1 and TRBJ2-3; tentative D call: TRBD1 (6 bases). CDR3 length: 13 amino acids. Germline CDR1 SQVTM, CDR2 ANQGSEA. V lost 3 bases and J lost 4, with 11 bases in between.

CDR3 amino acids: CASSPQLGRGYTF. CDR3 coding DNA: TGTGCCAGCAGCCCACAGTTAGGGCGGGGCTACACCTTC. The genes are TRBV5-6 and TRBJ1-2; D not certain. CDR3 size: 13 residues. Germline assignment: CDR1 SGHDT and CDR2 YYEEEE. Trimming took 4 bases from V and 8 from J, leaving 15 bases between them.

In its sample, this clone was seen a few times. The rearrangement joins TRBV4-3 to TRBJ1-1; unclear D gene. With 8 bases removed from V and 0 bases from J, the gap between germline ends came to 16 bases. CDR1 LGHNA and CDR2 YSLEER come from the germline V gene. This CDR3 is built from 15 residues. The CDR3 DNA follows: TGCGCCAGCTCCTCGGGTTCCACCATGAACACTGAAGCTTTCTTT. It yields the protein CASSSGSTMNTEAFF.

The CDR3 nucleotides read TGTGCCTGGACGAGGAAGTCGGGAGGGAACACTGAAGCTTTCTTT. Protein sequence: CAWTRKSGGNTEAFF. V usage is TRBV30 and J usage is TRBJ1-1; D is unclear. This CDR3 spans 15 amino acids. Germline CDR1 is GTSNPN and CDR2 is SVGIG (reference sequence). V was clipped by 4 bases and J by 1 base, with 16 bases between them.

The chain uses TRBV15 and TRBJ1-6; D uncertain. Trimming removed 5 bases from V and 10 bases from J, with 9 bases in between. This CDR3 region has 12 residues. In germline, CDR1 is LNHNV, CDR2 YYDKDF (reference sequence). In DNA, the CDR3 is TGTGCCACCAGCCCTAGAAGATCACCCCTCCACTTT. Translating it yields CATSPRRSPLHF.

The chain couples TRBV15 to TRBJ2-2; 8 bases are shared with TRBD1. V was pared by 0 bases and J by 0 bases, with 3 bases of the junction left unmatched. From germline, CDR1 is LNHNV and CDR2 YYDKDF (reference sequence). The CDR3 loop spans 17 amino acids. CDR3 in amino acids: CATSRDRTGPNTGELFF. The CDR3 DNA follows: TGTGCCACCAGCAGAGATCGGACAGGGCCGAACACCGGGGAGCTGTTTTTT.

This clone occurred once. The chain combines TRBV30 with TRBJ1-6; D might be TRBD1 (6 bases). V lost 0 bases to trimming and J lost 2 bases, with 8 bases between them. The CDR3 runs 15 residues. The V gene's germline CDR1 is GTSNPN and CDR2 SVGIG (reference sequence). The CDR3 protein is CAWSVQGTYNSPLHF. CDR3 nucleotide sequence: TGTGCCTGGAGTGTACAGGGCACCTATAATTCACCCCTCCACTTT. Supplemented by reference TRBV30 and TRBJ1-6, the full variable domain reads SQTIHQWPATLVQPVGSPLSLECTVEGTSNPNLYWYRQAAGRGLQLLFYSVGIGQISSEVPQNLSASRPQDRQFILSSKKLLLSDSGFYLCAWSVQGTYNSPLHFGNGTRLTVT.

This chain links TRBV7-3 with TRBJ1-5; a possible D gene is TRBD1 (6 bases). The germline V and J ends were trimmed by 6 bases and 4 bases, with 13 bases remaining between them. Per the germline V gene, CDR1 is SGHTA and CDR2 is FQGTGA. This CDR3 contains 14 residues. CDR3 loop: CASSFTGTNQPQHF. DNA for the CDR3: TGTGCCAGCAGTTTCACAGGGACAAATCAGCCCCAGCATTTT.

The chain uses TRBV7-2 and TRBJ2-3; D may be TRBD1 (5 bases). The CDR3 length is 14 residues. Trimming took 3 bases from V and 1 from J, leaving 8 bases between them. From germline, CDR1 is SGHTA and CDR2 FQGNSA. Written as DNA, the CDR3 is TGTGCCAGCAGCTTTTCGACAGGCACAGATACGCAGTATTTT. This sequence encodes CASSFSTGTDTQYF.

The rearrangement uses TRBV9 and TRBJ1-6; D possibly corresponds to TRBD1 (5 bases). This CDR3 has 15 residues. V gave up 4 bases and J gave up 10 bases, with 18 bases separating them. Germline CDR1 and CDR2: SGDLS and YYNGEE. The CDR3 DNA sequence: TGTGCCAGCAGCCCCCTGAGAGGGGACGGGTCACCCCTCCACTTT. It translates to CASSPLRGDGSPLHF.

The chain employs TRBV30 and TRBJ2-3, with a possible D match to TRBD1 (6 bases). Germline V gene data show CDR1 as GTSNPN and CDR2 as SVGIG (reference sequence). The V gene lost 2 bases and the J gene lost 11 bases, with 11 bases spanning the gap. The CDR3 is 11 amino acids. This CDR3 reads CAWSRPRGQYF. CDR3 nucleotide sequence: TGTGCCTGGAGTAGACCCAGGGGGCAGTATTTT.

The chain has TRBV11-2 and TRBJ2-3, with D unresolved. V lost 0 bases, J lost 7 bases, and 14 bases lay in between. The CDR3 sequence is 15 residues long. The V gene's germline CDR1 is SGHAT and CDR2 FQNNGV. DNA of the CDR3: TGTGCCAGCAGCTTAGATCGCACAGAGAAAAATACGCAGTATTTT. Translated, it gives CASSLDRTEKNTQYF.

This clone was seen ten or more times. The chain carries TRBV14 and TRBJ1-1; 9 bases align to TRBD1. CDR1 is SGHDN, CDR2 FVKESK, per germline. The CDR3 runs 12 residues. Trimming cost V 1 base and J 10 bases; bases outside gene matches: 1. The CDR3 loop reads CASSQVTGGAFF. As DNA, the CDR3 is TGTGCCAGCAGCCAAGTGACAGGGGGAGCTTTCTTT.

The chain joins TRBV2 to TRBJ1-2, with no clear D. This CDR3 is built from 16 residues. Trimming took off 8 bases at V and 0 bases at J, with 19 bases between the two ends. CDR1 and CDR2 (germline): SNHLY, FYNNEI. CDR3 loop: CASVVSPTGANYGYTF. The DNA for the CDR3 is TGTGCCAGCGTTGTCTCCCCGACGGGAGCTAACTATGGCTACACCTTC.

The chain couples TRBV19 to TRBJ2-5, with D possibly TRBD1 on 6 matching bases. V lost 8 bases to trimming and J lost 2 bases, with 12 bases between them. Germline-derived CDR1 and CDR2 are LNHDA and SQIVND (reference sequence). The CDR3 consists of 13 residues. The CDR3 sequence is CASRTVGQETQYF. In nucleotides, the CDR3 is TGTGCCAGTCGGACAGTTGGTCAAGAGACCCAGTACTTC.

The chain recombines TRBV18 with TRBJ1-1, with D hard to call. Per germline, CDR1 KGHSH and CDR2 LQKENI. Trimming took 5 bases from V and 4 from J, leaving 17 bases between them. CDR3 length: 15 residues. The CDR3 sequence: CASSDYRGMGTEAFF. In DNA form, the CDR3 reads TGTGCCAGCTCAGACTACCGGGGTATGGGCACTGAAGCTTTCTTT.

This sequence joins TRBV25-1 and TRBJ1-6, with D uncertain. Germline V gene sequence: CDR1 MGHDK, CDR2 SYGVNS. The CDR3 has 15 residues. V was pared by 8 bases and J by 6 bases, with 17 bases between. This CDR3 is CASAPPGVTNSPLHF. The CDR3 DNA follows: TGTGCCAGCGCCCCCCCCGGGGTGACTAATTCACCCCTCCACTTT.

This chain joins TRBV5-1 and TRBJ2-3; D call uncertain. CDR3 length equals 15 residues. The V and J ends lost 0 bases and 6 bases respectively, with 14 bases between them. Germline CDR1 SGHRS, CDR2 YFSETQ. CDR3 DNA sequence: TGCGCCAGCAGCTTGGCCTCTACGAAAGTCGATACGCAGTATTTT. Translated: CASSLASTKVDTQYF.

The J gene is TRBJ2-4, the V gene TRBV10-3, with D unresolved. V lost 2 bases to trimming and J lost 7 bases, with 9 bases between them. There are 13 residues in the CDR3. Germline V gene data show CDR1 as ENHRY and CDR2 as SYGVKD. The CDR3 spells CAISERPGNIQYF. The CDR3 DNA sequence: TGTGCCATCAGTGAGAGGCCCGGGAACATTCAGTACTTC.

This rearrangement joins TRBV29-1 to TRBJ2-7, with D perhaps given as TRBD1 or TRBD2 (5 bases each). The CDR3 has 15 amino acids. V gave up 5 bases and J gave up 1 base, with 18 bases separating them. In germline, CDR1 is SQVTM, CDR2 ANQGSEA. This chain's CDR3 is CSVLGHRDQSYEQYF. In DNA form, the CDR3 reads TGCAGCGTTCTTGGCCACCGGGACCAATCCTACGAGCAGTACTTC.

This clone was observed a single time. The chain links TRBV30 to TRBJ2-2; 7 positions match TRBD1. Germline CDR1 reads GTSNPN; CDR2 reads SVGIG (reference sequence). Trimming at V came to 3 bases and at J to 9 bases, leaving 4 bases not matched to a gene. The CDR3 extends over 12 amino acids. CDR3: CAWRDRRWELFF. CDR3 coding DNA: TGTGCCTGGAGGGACAGGAGGTGGGAGCTGTTTTTT. Complete variable domain (other parts from reference TRBV30 and TRBJ2-2): SQTIHQWPATLVQPVGSPLSLECTVEGTSNPNLYWYRQAAGRGLQLLFYSVGIGQISSEVPQNLSASRPQDRQFILSSKKLLLSDSGFYLCAWRDRRWELFFGEGSRLTVL.